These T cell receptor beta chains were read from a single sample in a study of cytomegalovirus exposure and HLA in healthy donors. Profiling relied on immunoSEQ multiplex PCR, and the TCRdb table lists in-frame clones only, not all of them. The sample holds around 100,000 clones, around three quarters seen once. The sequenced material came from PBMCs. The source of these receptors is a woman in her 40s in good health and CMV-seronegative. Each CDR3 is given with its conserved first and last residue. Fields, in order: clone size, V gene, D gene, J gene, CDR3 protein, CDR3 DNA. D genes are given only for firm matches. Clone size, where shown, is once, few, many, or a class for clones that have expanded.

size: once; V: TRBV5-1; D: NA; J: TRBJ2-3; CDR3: CASSPGLSTDTQYF; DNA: TGCGCCAGCAGTCCGGGGTTGAGCACAGATACGCAGTATTTT
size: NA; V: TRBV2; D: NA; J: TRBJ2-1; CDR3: CASSEALFSGEISYNEQFF; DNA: TGTGCCAGCAGTGAAGCGCTTTTTTCGGGAGAAATCTCCTACAATGAGCAGTTCTTC
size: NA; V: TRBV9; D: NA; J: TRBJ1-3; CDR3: CASSVGGGPILSGNTIYF; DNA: TGTGCCAGCAGCGTAGGAGGGGGACCGATCCTCTCTGGAAACACCATATATTTT
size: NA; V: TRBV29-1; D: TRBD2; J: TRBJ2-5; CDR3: CSVEFSGGARETQYF; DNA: TGCAGCGTTGAGTTTAGCGGGGGGGCTCGGGAGACCCAGTACTTC
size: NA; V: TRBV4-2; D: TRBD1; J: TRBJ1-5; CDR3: CASSHEDRGNQPQHF; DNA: TGTGCCAGCAGCCACGAGGACAGGGGCAATCAGCCCCAGCATTTT
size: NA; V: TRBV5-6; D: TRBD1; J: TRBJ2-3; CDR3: CASSRTPGQGRDTQYF; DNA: TGTGCCAGCAGCCGCACTCCGGGACAGGGACGAGATACGCAGTATTTT
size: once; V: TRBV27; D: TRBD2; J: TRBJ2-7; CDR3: CASRSLAGNREQYF; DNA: TGTGCCAGCAGGTCGCTAGCGGGAAACCGCGAGCAGTACTTC
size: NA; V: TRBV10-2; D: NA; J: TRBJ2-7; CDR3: CASRDSYEQYF; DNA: TGCGCCAGCAGGGACTCGTACGAGCAGTACTTC
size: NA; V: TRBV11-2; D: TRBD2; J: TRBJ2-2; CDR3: CASSLLSGEVWGGELFF; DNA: TGTGCCAGCAGCTTACTCAGCGGGGAAGTGTGGGGAGGGGAGCTGTTTTTT
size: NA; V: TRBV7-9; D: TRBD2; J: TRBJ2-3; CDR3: CASSPREGHTDTQYF; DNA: TGTGCCAGCAGCCCAAGGGAGGGCCATACAGATACGCAGTATTTT
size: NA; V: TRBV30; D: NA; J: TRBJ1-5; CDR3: CAWSSNKGGNQPQHF; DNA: TGTGCCTGGAGTTCGAACAAGGGAGGAAATCAGCCCCAGCATTTT
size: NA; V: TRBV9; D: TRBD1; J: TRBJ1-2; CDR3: CASHVILGGTGTNYGYTF; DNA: TGTGCCAGTCACGTCATCCTGGGGGGGACAGGGACTAACTATGGCTACACCTTC
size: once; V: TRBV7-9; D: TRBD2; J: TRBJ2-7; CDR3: CASSFKERGNSYEQYF; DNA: TGTGCCAGCAGCTTTAAAGAGCGGGGGAACTCCTACGAGCAGTACTTC
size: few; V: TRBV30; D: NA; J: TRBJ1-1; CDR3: CAWSRTANEAFF; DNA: TGTGCCTGGAGTAGGACAGCTAACGAAGCTTTCTTT
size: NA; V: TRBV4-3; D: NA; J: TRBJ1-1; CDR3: CASSQEGGRTEAFF; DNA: TGCGCCAGCAGCCAAGAGGGCGGGAGGACTGAAGCTTTCTTT
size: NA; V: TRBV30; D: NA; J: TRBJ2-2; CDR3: CAWSSGLPSELFF; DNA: TGTGCCTGGAGTTCCGGACTACCCTCGGAGCTGTTTTTT
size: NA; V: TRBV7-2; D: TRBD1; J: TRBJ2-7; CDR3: CASSVKTGYEQYF; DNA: TGTGCCAGCAGCGTAAAGACAGGGTACGAGCAGTACTTC
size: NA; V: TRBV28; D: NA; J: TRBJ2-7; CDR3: CASSLPGLSSYEQYF; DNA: TGTGCCAGCAGTCTTCCGGGACTTTCGTCCTACGAGCAGTACTTC
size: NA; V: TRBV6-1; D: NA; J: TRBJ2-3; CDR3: CASRVAGLADTQYF; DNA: TGTGCCAGCAGGGTCGCAGGTTTGGCAGATACGCAGTATTTT
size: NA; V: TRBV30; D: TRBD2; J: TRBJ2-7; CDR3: CAWSSGDGTYEQYF; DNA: TGTGCCTGGAGTAGCGGGGATGGGACCTACGAGCAGTACTTC
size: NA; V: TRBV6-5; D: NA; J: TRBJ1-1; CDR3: CASSIRDRPEAFF; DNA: TGTGCCAGCAGTATCAGGGATCGGCCTGAAGCTTTCTTT
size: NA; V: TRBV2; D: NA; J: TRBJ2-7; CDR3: CASSLTYEQYF; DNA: TGTGCCAGCAGTTTAACCTACGAGCAGTACTTC
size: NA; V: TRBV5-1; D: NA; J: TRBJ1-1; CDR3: CASSPDPRDTEAFF; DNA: TGCGCCAGCAGCCCGGACCCCAGGGACACTGAAGCTTTCTTT
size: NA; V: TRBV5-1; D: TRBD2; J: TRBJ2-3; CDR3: CASAGGRGTDTQYF; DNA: TGCGCCAGCGCGGGAGGGCGAGGCACAGATACGCAGTATTTT
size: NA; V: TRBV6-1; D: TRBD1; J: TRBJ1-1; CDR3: CASSGGQGANTEAFF; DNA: TGTGCCAGCAGTGGTGGACAGGGGGCGAACACTGAAGCTTTCTTT
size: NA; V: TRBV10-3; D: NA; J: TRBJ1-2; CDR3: CAISDGTSEDSGYTF; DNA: TGTGCCATCAGTGACGGGACTTCCGAAGATTCTGGCTACACCTTC
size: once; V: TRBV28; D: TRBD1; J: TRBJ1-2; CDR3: CASIHWGDRSDYGYTF; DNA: TGTGCCAGCATCCATTGGGGGGACAGGTCCGACTATGGCTACACCTTC
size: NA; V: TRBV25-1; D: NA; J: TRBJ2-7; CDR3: CASSESTAPGSHYEQYF; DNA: TGTGCCAGCAGTGAATCCACCGCCCCAGGGTCTCACTACGAGCAGTACTTC
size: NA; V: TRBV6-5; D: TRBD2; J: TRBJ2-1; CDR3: CASSRLAGGYNEQFF; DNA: TGTGCCAGCAGCCGACTAGCGGGGGGGTACAATGAGCAGTTCTTC
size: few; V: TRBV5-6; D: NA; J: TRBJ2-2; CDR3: CASSSVVYTGELFF; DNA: TGTGCCAGCAGCTCGGTGGTTTACACCGGGGAGCTGTTTTTT
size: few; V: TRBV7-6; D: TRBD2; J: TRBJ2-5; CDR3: CASRLTHGLAVQETQYF; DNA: TGTGCCAGCAGGCTTACCCACGGACTAGCGGTACAAGAGACCCAGTACTTC
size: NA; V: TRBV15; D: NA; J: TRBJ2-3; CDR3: CATSRTRQSTDTQYF; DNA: TGTGCCACCAGCAGGACTAGACAAAGCACAGATACGCAGTATTTT
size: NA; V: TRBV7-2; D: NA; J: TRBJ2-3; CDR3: CASSLGGAEGDTQYF; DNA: TGTGCCAGCAGCTTAGGTGGGGCGGAGGGAGATACGCAGTATTTT
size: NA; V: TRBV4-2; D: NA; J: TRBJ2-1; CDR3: CASSRVLSGEQFF; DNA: TGTGCCAGCAGCCGAGTACTTAGCGGTGAGCAGTTCTTC
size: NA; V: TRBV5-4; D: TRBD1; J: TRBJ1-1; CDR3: CASSLDRGNTEAFF; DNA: TGTGCCAGCAGCTTGGACAGGGGGAACACTGAAGCTTTCTTT
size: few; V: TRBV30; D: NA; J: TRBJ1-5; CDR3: CAWSVGAGVLNQPQHF; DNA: TGTGCCTGGAGTGTAGGGGCGGGAGTTCTTAATCAGCCCCAGCATTTT
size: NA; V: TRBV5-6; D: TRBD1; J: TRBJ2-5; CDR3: CASSLVKGAWETQYF; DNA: TGTGCCAGCAGCTTGGTAAAGGGGGCGTGGGAGACCCAGTACTTC
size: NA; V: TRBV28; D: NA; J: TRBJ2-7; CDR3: CASSPPRYEQYF; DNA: TGTGCCAGCAGCCCTCCCCGGTACGAGCAGTACTTC
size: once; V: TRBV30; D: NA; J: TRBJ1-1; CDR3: CAWSVLPLNTEAFF; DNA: TGTGCCTGGAGTGTACTGCCATTGAACACTGAAGCTTTCTTT
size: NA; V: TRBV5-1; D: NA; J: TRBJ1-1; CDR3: CASSLGHLPANTEAFF; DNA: TGCGCCAGCAGCTTGGGACACTTACCTGCGAACACTGAAGCTTTCTTT
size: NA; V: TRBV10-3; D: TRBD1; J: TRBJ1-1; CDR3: CAISTGGKDTEAFF; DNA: TGTGCCATCAGCACAGGGGGGAAAGACACTGAAGCTTTCTTT
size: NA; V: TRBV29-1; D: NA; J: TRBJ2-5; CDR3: CSVEPGETQYF; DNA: TGCAGCGTTGAGCCCGGAGAGACCCAGTACTTC
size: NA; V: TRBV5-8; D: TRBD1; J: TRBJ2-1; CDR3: CASSLGTGGYEQFF; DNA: TGTGCCAGCAGCCTGGGGACAGGGGGCTATGAGCAGTTCTTC
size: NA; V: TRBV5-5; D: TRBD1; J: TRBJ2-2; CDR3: CASSLSTGSTGELFF; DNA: TGTGCCAGCAGCTTGTCGACAGGGTCCACCGGGGAGCTGTTTTTT
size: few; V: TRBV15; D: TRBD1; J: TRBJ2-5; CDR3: CATSREDRVIPQTQYF; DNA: TGTGCCACCAGCAGAGAGGACAGGGTAATTCCACAGACCCAGTACTTC
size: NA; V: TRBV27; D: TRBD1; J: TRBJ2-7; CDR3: CASSGALRQGAYEQYF; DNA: TGTGCCAGCAGTGGGGCCCTAAGACAGGGGGCCTACGAGCAGTACTTC
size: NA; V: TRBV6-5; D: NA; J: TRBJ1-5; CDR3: CASSYLYSNQPQHF; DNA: TGTGCCAGCAGTTACCTTTATAGCAATCAGCCCCAGCATTTT
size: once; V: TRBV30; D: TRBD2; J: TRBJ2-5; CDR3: CAWSIAGVQETQYF; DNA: TGTGCCTGGTCAATAGCGGGGGTTCAAGAGACCCAGTACTTC
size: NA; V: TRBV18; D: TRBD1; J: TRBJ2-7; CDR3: CASAPGTGREQYF; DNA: TGTGCCAGCGCACCCGGGACAGGGAGAGAGCAGTACTTC
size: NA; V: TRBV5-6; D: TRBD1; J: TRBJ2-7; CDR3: CASDGRGSYEQYF; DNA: TGTGCCAGCGACGGCAGGGGGTCCTACGAGCAGTACTTC
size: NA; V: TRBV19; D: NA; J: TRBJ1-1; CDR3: CASTLGGGDHTEAFF; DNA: TGTGCCAGTACCCTAGGAGGAGGGGATCACACTGAAGCTTTCTTT
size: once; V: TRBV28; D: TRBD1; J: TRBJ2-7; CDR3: CAIFGTDNYEQYF; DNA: TGTGCCATATTCGGGACAGACAACTACGAGCAGTACTTC